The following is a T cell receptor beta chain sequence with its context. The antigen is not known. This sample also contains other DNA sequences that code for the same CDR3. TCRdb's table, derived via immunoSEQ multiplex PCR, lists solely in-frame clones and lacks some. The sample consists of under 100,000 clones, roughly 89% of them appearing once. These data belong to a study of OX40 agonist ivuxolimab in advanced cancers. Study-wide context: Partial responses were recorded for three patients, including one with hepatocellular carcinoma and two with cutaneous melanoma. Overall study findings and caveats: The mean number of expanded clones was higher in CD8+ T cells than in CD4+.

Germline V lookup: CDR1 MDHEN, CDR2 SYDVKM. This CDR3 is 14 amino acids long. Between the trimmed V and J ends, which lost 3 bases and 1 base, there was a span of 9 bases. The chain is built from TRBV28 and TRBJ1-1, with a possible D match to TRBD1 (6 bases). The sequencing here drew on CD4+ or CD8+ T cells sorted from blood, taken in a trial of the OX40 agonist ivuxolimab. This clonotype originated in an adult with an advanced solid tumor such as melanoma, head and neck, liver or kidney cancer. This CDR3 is CASSLTGGNTEAFF. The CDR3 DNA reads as TGTGCCAGCAGTTTGACAGGTGGGAACACTGAAGCTTTCTTT.